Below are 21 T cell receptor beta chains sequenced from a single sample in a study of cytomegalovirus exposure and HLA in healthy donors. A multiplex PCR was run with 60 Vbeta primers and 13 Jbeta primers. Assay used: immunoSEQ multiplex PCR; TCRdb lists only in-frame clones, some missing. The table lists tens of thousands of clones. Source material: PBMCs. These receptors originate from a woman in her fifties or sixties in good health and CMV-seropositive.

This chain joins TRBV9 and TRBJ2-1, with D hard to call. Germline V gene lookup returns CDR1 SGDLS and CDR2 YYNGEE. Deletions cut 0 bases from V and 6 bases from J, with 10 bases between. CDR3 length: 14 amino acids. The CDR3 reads CASSVAPSGNEQFF. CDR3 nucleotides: TGTGCCAGCAGCGTAGCCCCCTCGGGCAATGAGCAGTTCTTC.

CDR3 DNA: TGTGCCAGCAGCTTAGAGGGAGGGGTAGGCAATCAGCCCCAGCATTTT. Protein sequence: CASSLEGGVGNQPQHF. The chain carries TRBV7-8 and TRBJ1-5; D is possibly TRBD1 (5 bases). Per the germline V gene, CDR1 is SGHVS and CDR2 is FQNEAQ. Trimming shortened V by 1 base and J by 2 bases, and 12 bases separated the two germline ends. The length of the CDR3 is 16 residues.

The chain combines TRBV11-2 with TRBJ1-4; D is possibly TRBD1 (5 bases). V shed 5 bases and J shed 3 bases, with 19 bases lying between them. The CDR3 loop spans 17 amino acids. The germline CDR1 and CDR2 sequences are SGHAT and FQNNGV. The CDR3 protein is CASSLSGGKGANEKLFF. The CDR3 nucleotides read TGTGCCAGCAGCCTCTCGGGGGGGAAGGGTGCTAATGAAAAACTGTTTTTT.

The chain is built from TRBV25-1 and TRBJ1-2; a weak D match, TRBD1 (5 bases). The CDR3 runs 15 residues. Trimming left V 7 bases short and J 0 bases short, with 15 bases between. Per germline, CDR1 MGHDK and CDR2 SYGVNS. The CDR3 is CASTPGGGANYGYTF. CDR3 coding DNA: TGTGCCAGCACCCCCGGGGGGGGAGCTAACTATGGCTACACCTTC.

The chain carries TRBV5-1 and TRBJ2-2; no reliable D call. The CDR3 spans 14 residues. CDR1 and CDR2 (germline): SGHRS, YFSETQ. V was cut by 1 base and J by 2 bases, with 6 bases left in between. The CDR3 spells CASSLTANTGELFF. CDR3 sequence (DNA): TGCGCCAGCAGCTTGACAGCCAACACCGGGGAGCTGTTTTTT.

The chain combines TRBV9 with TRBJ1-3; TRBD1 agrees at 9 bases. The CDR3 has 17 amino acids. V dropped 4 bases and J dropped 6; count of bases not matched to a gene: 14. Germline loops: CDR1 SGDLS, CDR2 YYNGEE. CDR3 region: CASSFSTGQGIENTIYF. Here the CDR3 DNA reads TGTGCCAGCAGCTTCTCAACGGGACAGGGCATCGAAAACACCATATATTTT.

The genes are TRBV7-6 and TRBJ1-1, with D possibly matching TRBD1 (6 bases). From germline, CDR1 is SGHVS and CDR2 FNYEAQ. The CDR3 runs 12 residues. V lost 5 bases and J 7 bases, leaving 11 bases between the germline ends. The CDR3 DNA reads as TGTGCCAGCAGCCACGGACAGAGTGAAGCTTTCTTT. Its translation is CASSHGQSEAFF.

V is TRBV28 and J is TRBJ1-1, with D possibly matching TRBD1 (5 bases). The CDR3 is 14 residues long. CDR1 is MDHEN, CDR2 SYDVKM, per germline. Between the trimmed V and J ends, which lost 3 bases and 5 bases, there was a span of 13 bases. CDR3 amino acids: CASSFPGGWTEAFF. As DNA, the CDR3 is TGTGCCAGCAGTTTCCCGGGGGGGTGGACTGAAGCTTTCTTT.

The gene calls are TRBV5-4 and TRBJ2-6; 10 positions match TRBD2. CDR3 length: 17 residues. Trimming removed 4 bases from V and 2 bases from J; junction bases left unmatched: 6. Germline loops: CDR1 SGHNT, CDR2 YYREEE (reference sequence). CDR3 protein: CASSRAGGGAGANVLTF. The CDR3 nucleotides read TGTGCCAGCAGCCGAGCGGGGGGGGGAGCTGGGGCCAACGTCCTGACTTTC. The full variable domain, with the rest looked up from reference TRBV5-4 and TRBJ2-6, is ETGVTQSPTHLIKTRGQQVTLRCSSQSGHNTVSWYQQALGQGPQFIFQYYREEENGRGNFPPRFSGLQFPNYSSELNVNALELDDSALYLCASSRAGGGAGANVLTFGAGSRLTVL.

CDR3 nucleotides: TGTGCCAGTACGGGCGGGGTCAGCTCCTATAATTCACCCCTCCACTTT. Amino acid sequence: CASTGGVSSYNSPLHF. The chain couples TRBV19 to TRBJ1-6, with D unresolved. The V gene lost 7 bases and the J gene lost 0 bases, with 13 bases spanning the gap. The CDR3 is 16 amino acids. Germline CDR1 is LNHDA and CDR2 is SQIVND (reference sequence). Filled out from reference TRBV19 and TRBJ1-6, the complete variable domain reads DGGITQSPKYLFRKEGQNVTLSCEQNLNHDAMYWYRQDPGQGLRLIYYSQIVNDFQKGDIAEGYSVSREKKESFPLTVTSAQKNPTAFYLCASTGGVSSYNSPLHFGNGTRLTVT.

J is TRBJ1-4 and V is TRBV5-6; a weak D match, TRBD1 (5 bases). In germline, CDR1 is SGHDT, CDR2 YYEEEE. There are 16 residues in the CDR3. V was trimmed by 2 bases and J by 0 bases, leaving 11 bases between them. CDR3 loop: CASSLRLTATNEKLFF. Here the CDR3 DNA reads TGTGCCAGCAGCTTACGATTGACAGCAACTAATGAAAAACTGTTTTTT.

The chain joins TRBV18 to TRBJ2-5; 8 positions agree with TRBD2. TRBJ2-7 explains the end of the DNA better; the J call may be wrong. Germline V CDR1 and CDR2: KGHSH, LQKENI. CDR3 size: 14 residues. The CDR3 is CASSPSGGRYEQYF. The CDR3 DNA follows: TGTGCCAGCTCGCCCAGCGGGGGACGCTACGAGCAGTACTTC.

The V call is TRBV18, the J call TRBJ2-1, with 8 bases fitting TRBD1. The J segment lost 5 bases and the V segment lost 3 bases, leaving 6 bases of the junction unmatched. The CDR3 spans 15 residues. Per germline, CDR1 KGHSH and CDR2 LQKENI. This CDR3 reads CASSPMQGAHNEQFF. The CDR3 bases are TGTGCCAGCTCACCCATGCAGGGGGCCCACAATGAGCAGTTCTTC.

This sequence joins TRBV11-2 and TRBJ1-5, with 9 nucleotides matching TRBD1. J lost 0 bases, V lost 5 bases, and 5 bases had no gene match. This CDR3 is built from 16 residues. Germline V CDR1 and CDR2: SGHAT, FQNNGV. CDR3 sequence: CASSPGQGNSNQPQHF. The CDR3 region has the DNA TGTGCCAGCAGCCCCGGACAGGGGAATAGCAATCAGCCCCAGCATTTT. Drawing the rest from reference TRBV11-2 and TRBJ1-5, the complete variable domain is EAGVAQSPRYKIIEKRQSVAFWCNPISGHATLYWYQQILGQGPKLLIQFQNNGVVDDSQLPKDRFSAERLKGVDSTLKIQPAKLEDSAVYLCASSPGQGNSNQPQHFGDGTRLSIL.

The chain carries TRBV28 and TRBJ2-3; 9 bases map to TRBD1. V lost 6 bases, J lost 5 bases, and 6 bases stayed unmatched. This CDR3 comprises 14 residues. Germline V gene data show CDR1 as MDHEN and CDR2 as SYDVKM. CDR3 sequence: CASRATGGGDTQYF. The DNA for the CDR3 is TGTGCCAGCAGGGCGACAGGGGGTGGAGATACGCAGTATTTT. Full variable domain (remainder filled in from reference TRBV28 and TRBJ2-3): DVKVTQSSRYLVKRTGEKVFLECVQDMDHENMFWYRQDPGLGLRLIYFSYDVKMKEKGDIPEGYSVSREKKERFSLILESASTNQTSMYLCASRATGGGDTQYFGPGTRLTVL.

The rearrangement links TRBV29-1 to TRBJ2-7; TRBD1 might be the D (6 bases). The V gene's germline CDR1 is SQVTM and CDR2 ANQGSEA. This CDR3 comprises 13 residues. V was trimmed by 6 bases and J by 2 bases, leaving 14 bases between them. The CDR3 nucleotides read TGCAGCGTGACCGGGACACTCCCCTACGAGCAGTACTTC. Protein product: CSVTGTLPYEQYF.

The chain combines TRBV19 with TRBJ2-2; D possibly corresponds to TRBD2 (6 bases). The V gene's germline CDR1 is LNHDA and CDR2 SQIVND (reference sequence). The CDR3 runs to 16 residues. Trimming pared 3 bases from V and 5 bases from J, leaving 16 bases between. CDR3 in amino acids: CASSMGRWGVTGELFF. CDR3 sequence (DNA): TGTGCCAGTAGTATGGGAAGATGGGGGGTTACCGGGGAGCTGTTTTTT.

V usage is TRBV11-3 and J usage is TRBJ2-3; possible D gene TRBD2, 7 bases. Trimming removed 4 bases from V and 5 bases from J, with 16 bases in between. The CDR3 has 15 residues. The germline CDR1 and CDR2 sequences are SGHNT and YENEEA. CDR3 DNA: TGTGCCAGCAGCTCGAGGGGGGGCCAAAGAGATACGCAGTATTTT. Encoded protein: CASSSRGGQRDTQYF.

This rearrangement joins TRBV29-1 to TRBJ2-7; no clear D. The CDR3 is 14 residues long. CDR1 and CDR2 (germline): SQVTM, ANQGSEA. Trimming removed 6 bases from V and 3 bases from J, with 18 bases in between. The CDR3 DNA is TGCAGCGTGTACTGGGCAGGCGAGCACTACGAGCAGTACTTC. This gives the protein CSVYWAGEHYEQYF.

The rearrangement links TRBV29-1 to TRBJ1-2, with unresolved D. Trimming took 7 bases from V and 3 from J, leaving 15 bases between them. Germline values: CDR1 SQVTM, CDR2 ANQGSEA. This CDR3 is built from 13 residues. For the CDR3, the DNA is TGCAGCGCTGTAATAGGCGGCGACTATGGCTACACCTTC. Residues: CSAVIGGDYGYTF.

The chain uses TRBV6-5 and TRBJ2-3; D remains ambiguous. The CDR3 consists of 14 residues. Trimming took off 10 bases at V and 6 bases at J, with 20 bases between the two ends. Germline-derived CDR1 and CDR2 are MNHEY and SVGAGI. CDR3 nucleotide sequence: TGTGCCACCGGGTGGAGCAGACGAACGGATACGCAGTATTTT. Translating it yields CATGWSRRTDTQYF.